The 23 T cell receptor beta chains below come from one sample, sequenced in a study of molecular identifiers for immune sequencing clone quantification. TCRdb re-called the PCR reads with MiXCR, one entry per CDR3 protein. The table includes about 640,000 distinct CDR3 sequences, about 20% detected once. Input material: naive CD8+ T cells from blood, with Jurkat cell RNA spiked in. Subset meaning: FACS-sorted CD8+CD4-CCR7+CD45RA+ naive T cells. All receptors derive from a human donor in good health. Some libraries in this study had Jurkat cell RNA spiked in.

Concerning this clonotype itself: One end of the junction does not line up with germline, which may come from a read error. The V and J genes are TRBV7-6 and TRBJ2-2, with D perhaps matching TRBD2 (5 bases). CDR1 is SGHVS and CDR2 is FNYEAQ in the germline V gene. This CDR3 contains 14 residues. CDR3 sequence reads: CASSLVPSTGELLF. CDR3 nucleotide sequence: TGTGCCAGCAGCTTAGTTCCCAGCACCGGGGAGCTGCTTTTT.

This clonotype was recorded at least ten times. The chain combines TRBV24-1 with TRBJ1-1; D not certain. Germline V lookup: CDR1 KGHDR, CDR2 SFDVKD. Trimming removed 3 bases at V and 4 bases at J, with 8 bases between. This CDR3 has 13 residues. The CDR3 DNA reads TGTGCCACCAGTGATGGGAGAGGCACTGAAGCTTTCTTT. Its translation: CATSDGRGTEAFF.

The sample holds many counts of this clonotype. V and J are TRBV6-1 and TRBJ2-7, with 7 bases aligning to TRBD1. The V gene end was trimmed by 4 bases and the J gene end by 7 bases; junction bases not matched to a gene: 10. The CDR3 is made up of 14 amino acids. Germline values: CDR1 MNHNS, CDR2 SASEGT. The CDR3 loop reads CASSAPDRVWEQYF. The CDR3 nucleotides are TGTGCCAGCAGTGCCCCAGACAGGGTTTGGGAGCAGTACTTC.

This clonotype appeared a few times. The chain links TRBV30 to TRBJ2-5; D is unclear. Germline V gives CDR1 GTSNPN, CDR2 SVGIG (reference sequence). Deletions cut 1 base from V and 5 bases from J, with 11 bases between. The CDR3 loop spans 13 amino acids. This CDR3 is CAWSGRMMETQYF. Here the CDR3 DNA reads TGTGCCTGGAGTGGGCGTATGATGGAGACCCAGTACTTC.

Ten or more counts support this clonotype. The V gene is TRBV11-2, the J gene TRBJ2-1, with TRBD2 matching 11 bases. V lost 4 bases and J lost 6; bases outside the gene matches: 5. This CDR3 comprises 15 residues. Germline V CDR1 and CDR2: SGHAT, FQNNGV. The CDR3 nucleotides are TGTGCCAGCAGCTCCGGACTAGCGGGTCTCAATGAGCAGTTCTTC. Protein: CASSSGLAGLNEQFF. Complete variable domain (other parts from reference TRBV11-2 and TRBJ2-1): EAGVAQSPRYKIIEKRQSVAFWCNPISGHATLYWYQQILGQGPKLLIQFQNNGVVDDSQLPKDRFSAERLKGVDSTLKIQPAKLEDSAVYLCASSSGLAGLNEQFFGPGTRLTVL.

This clonotype has at least ten counts. For the CDR3, the DNA is TGTGCCAGCAGGCCGGACCGAAGCAATCAGCCCCAGCATTTT. This encodes CASRPDRSNQPQHF. The rearrangement links TRBV6-5 to TRBJ1-5; unclear D gene. Trimming left V 6 bases short and J 1 base short, with 10 bases between. The CDR3 covers 14 residues. CDR1 and CDR2 (germline): MNHEY, SVGAGI.

This clonotype came up many times. This sequence joins TRBV6-5 and TRBJ2-7; 11 bases map to TRBD1. Losses at the gene ends were 6 bases for V and 1 base for J; bases not matched to a gene: 8. The CDR3 length is 16 residues. CDR1 and CDR2 (germline): MNHEY, SVGAGI. CDR3 DNA: TGTGCCAGCAGCCGGGACAGGGGGAGGCCATCCTACGAGCAGTACTTC. Translation: CASSRDRGRPSYEQYF.

This clonotype appeared many times. The V and J genes are TRBV4-3 and TRBJ1-3; 8 nucleotides match TRBD1. V shed 3 bases, J shed 0 bases, and the junction held 4 bases outside the gene matches. Germline values: CDR1 LGHNA, CDR2 YSLEER. The CDR3 totals 16 residues. The CDR3 sequence: CASSQDRADSGNTIYF. The CDR3 nucleotides are TGCGCCAGCAGCCAGGACAGGGCGGACTCTGGAAACACCATATATTTT.

This clonotype was detected a few times. The genes are TRBV7-9 and TRBJ1-4; TRBD1 is a possible D gene (5 bases). With 3 bases removed from V and 1 base from J, the gap between germline ends came to 12 bases. Germline CDR1 reads SEHNR; CDR2 reads FQNEAQ (reference sequence). This CDR3 comprises 16 residues. CDR3 nucleotide sequence: TGTGCCAGCAGCTTGGGGGAGGGTTTAACTAATGAAAAACTGTTTTTT. This translates into CASSLGEGLTNEKLFF.

The table lists this clonotype with many counts. V gene TRBV28 combines with J gene TRBJ1-1; 9 nucleotides align to TRBD1. The germline gives CDR1 MDHEN, CDR2 SYDVKM. The junction had 6 bases not matched to a gene; V was cut back by 4 bases and J by 3 bases. The CDR3 sequence is 15 residues long. For the CDR3, the DNA is TGTGCCAGCAGTTCTTACAGGGGGCATCACACTGAAGCTTTCTTT. It yields the protein CASSSYRGHHTEAFF.

In this sample, this clonotype turned up many times. This chain joins TRBV12-3 or TRBV12-4 and TRBJ2-2, with unresolved D. Trimming cost V 1 base and J 3 bases, with 6 bases left between them. The CDR3 has 14 amino acids. The CDR3 region is CASSLELYTGELFF. The DNA of the CDR3 is TGTGCCAGCAGTTTAGAACTGTACACCGGGGAGCTGTTTTTT.

Note on this clonotype: This clone may be a read error of a much larger clone one base away. V and J are TRBV7-9 and TRBJ2-5, with TRBD1 matching 7 bases. V dropped 5 bases and J dropped 4; count of bases not matched to a gene: 7. Germline V gene data show CDR1 as SEHNR and CDR2 as FQNEAQ (reference sequence). The CDR3 loop spans 14 amino acids. For the CDR3, the DNA is TGTGCCAGCAGCGGGACAGAGACGGGAGAGACCCAGTACTTC. The encoded protein is CASSGTETGETQYF.

A remark on this clonotype: It may be a read error: a sequence one base away is much more abundant. The genes are TRBV29-1 and TRBJ2-1; D tentatively fits TRBD1 or TRBD2 (5 bases each). Germline loops: CDR1 SQVTM, CDR2 ANQGSEA. The CDR3 has 12 amino acids. The CDR3 nucleotides read TGCGGCGTTGATGAGGGGTTGAATGAGCAGTTCTTC. Translated, it gives CGVDEGLNEQFF.

This clonotype showed up many times. The rearrangement links TRBV20-1 to TRBJ2-7; D call uncertain. Trimming removed 5 bases at V and 0 bases at J, with 17 bases between. The CDR3 covers 15 residues. Germline lookup yields CDR1 DFQATT and CDR2 SNEGSKA (reference sequence). This CDR3 is CSAGPLEISSYEQYF. The CDR3, as DNA: TGCAGTGCTGGGCCGCTAGAGATTAGCTCCTACGAGCAGTACTTC.

About this clonotype: A much larger clone lies one base from this, so it may be a read error. The J gene is TRBJ2-7, the V gene TRBV6-2 or TRBV6-3; D ambiguous. This CDR3 spans 10 amino acids. Germline CDR1 MNHEY, CDR2 SVGEGT. Trimming took 11 bases from V and 2 from J, leaving 7 bases between them. Here the CDR3 reads CAGGPYEQYF. The DNA of the CDR3 is TGTGCCGGCGGCCCCTACGAGCAGTACTTC.

This clonotype has at least ten counts. This chain links TRBV6-5 with TRBJ1-2; D perhaps matches TRBD1 (5 bases). The CDR3 contains 15 residues. The germline CDR1 and CDR2 sequences are MNHEY and SVGAGI. V was clipped by 4 bases and J by 4 bases, with 16 bases between them. The CDR3 bases are TGTGCCAGCAGTTCTGGACACCCTATCGTCTATGGCTACACCTTC. It is translated as CASSSGHPIVYGYTF.

Points on this clonotype: A much larger clone sits a single nucleotide away, making a read error possible. As DNA, the CDR3 is TGTGTCAACCAATGGTCCCTTCCAGATACGCAGTATTTT. Translation gives CVNQWSLPDTQYF. The chain joins TRBV27 to TRBJ2-3, with D uncertain. This CDR3 comprises 13 residues. The V gene's germline CDR1 is MNHEY and CDR2 SMNVEV (reference sequence).

This clonotype came up many times. The chain carries TRBV30 and TRBJ1-1, with a possible D match to TRBD1 (6 bases). The length of the CDR3 is 14 residues. CDR1 is GTSNPN, CDR2 SVGIG, per germline (reference sequence). V lost 4 bases and J 4 bases, leaving 16 bases between the germline ends. As DNA, the CDR3 is TGTGCCTGGACGATGGCCAGGGGCTCCACTGAAGCTTTCTTT. As protein: CAWTMARGSTEAFF.

In its sample, this clonotype was seen a few times. J is TRBJ1-1 and V is TRBV19; D gene uncertain. The CDR3 loop spans 13 amino acids. Trimming shortened V by 7 bases and J by 0 bases, and 9 bases separated the two germline ends. The germline V gene has CDR1 LNHDA and CDR2 SQIVND (reference sequence). The CDR3 region is CASIGLMNTEAFF. CDR3 nucleotides: TGTGCCAGTATTGGATTGATGAACACTGAAGCTTTCTTT.

This clonotype turned up a few times. This chain links TRBV30 with TRBJ2-7, with D maybe TRBD1 (5 bases). The CDR3 contains 13 residues. V lost 3 bases, J lost 1 base, and 10 bases lay in between. Germline V gives CDR1 GTSNPN, CDR2 SVGIG (reference sequence). CDR3 protein: CAWRDQGSYEQYF. The CDR3 DNA is TGTGCCTGGAGAGATCAGGGTTCCTACGAGCAGTACTTC. The full variable domain, rest sourced from reference TRBV30 and TRBJ2-7, is SQTIHQWPATLVQPVGSPLSLECTVEGTSNPNLYWYRQAAGRGLQLLFYSVGIGQISSEVPQNLSASRPQDRQFILSSKKLLLSDSGFYLCAWRDQGSYEQYFGPGTRLTVT.

About this clonotype itself: This sequence may be a read error, since a much larger clone differs from it by one base. The chain's CDR3 is CASSGAGVADTNTEAFF. CDR3 coding DNA: TGTGCCAGCAGTGGAGCTGGGGTGGCAGATACGAACACTGAAGCTTTCTTT. The gene calls are TRBV2 and TRBJ1-1; D unresolved. Germline CDR1 is SNHLY and CDR2 is FYNNEI. The V end lost 4 bases, the J end lost 1 base, and 19 bases lay between the germline ends. The CDR3 runs 17 residues.

As concerns this clonotype: Being one base from a much bigger clone, this may be a read error. The chain joins TRBV19 to TRBJ1-2; D remains ambiguous. Germline values: CDR1 LNHDA, CDR2 SQIVND (reference sequence). The V end was cut by 7 bases, the J end by 1 base, with 13 bases between. This CDR3 is built from 14 residues. CDR3 sequence reads: CASTRGSDNYGYTF. CDR3 DNA: TGTGCCAGTACCAGAGGTTCGGATAACTATGGCTACACCTTC.

There are many counts of this clonotype. The chain links TRBV5-1 to TRBJ2-7; 7 bases match TRBD2. Germline V CDR1 and CDR2: SGHRS, YFSETQ. The CDR3 is 13 amino acids. V was pared by 0 bases and J by 3 bases, with 0 bases of the junction left unmatched. CDR3 coding DNA: TGCGCCAGCAGCTTGGGCGGGGGCTACGAGCAGTACTTC. Amino acid sequence: CASSLGGGYEQYF.